The T cell receptor beta chain under discussion was sequenced for a study of T-cell reconstitution after alpha-beta-depleted transplantation in children. This clonotype was seen repeatedly, ten times or more. What it binds is unknown. Unique molecular identifiers tagged the TCRbeta library. TCRdb reprocessed the PCR reads via MiXCR and lists one record per CDR3 protein. The sample yields approximately 32,000 distinct CDR3 sequences, 5% to 7.5% seen once. This CDR3 contains 12 residues. The germline CDR1 and CDR2 sequences are MNHEY and SMNVEV (reference sequence). V was clipped by 6 bases and J by 3 bases, with 9 bases between them. Study-level points and caveats: Several hundred expanded graft clones reportedly supplied alpha-beta T cells about two months after transplant.

The chain has TRBV27 and TRBJ2-7; D is ambiguous. This TCR derives from a child younger than two who had a stem cell transplant for acute myeloid leukemia, so the T cells may come from the graft donor. Sequencing was performed on peripheral blood, taken 60 days after TCRalphabeta/CD19-depleted stem cell transplant. The CDR3: CASRGPFYEQYF. CDR3 coding DNA: TGTGCCAGCAGAGGACCCTTCTACGAGCAGTACTTC.